Shown below are 31 T cell receptor beta chains from a single sample sequenced in a study of blood T cells in healthy people across ages. A second about 7 to 12 cycle PCR used barcoded and J-beta primers. TCRdb re-called the 5' RACE reads through MiXCR, storing one row per CDR3 protein. The repertoire consists of some 1,800,000 distinct CDR3 sequences, with about two fifths occurring once and the leading ten covering roughly 23%. Sequenced sample: blood. These receptors all come from a human donor in good health.

The V and J genes are TRBV4-3 and TRBJ2-1, with 10 bases aligning to TRBD1. Trimming removed 1 base from V and 8 bases from J; junction bases left unmatched: 2. This CDR3 comprises 14 residues. Germline CDR1 LGHNA, CDR2 YSLEER. Here the CDR3 reads CASSQGQGADEQFF. Written as DNA, the CDR3 is TGCGCCAGCAGCCAAGGACAGGGGGCGGATGAGCAGTTCTTC.

The chain is built from TRBV29-1 and TRBJ2-3; D uncertain. The germline V gene encodes CDR1 SQVTM and CDR2 ANQGSEA. This CDR3 contains 14 residues. V shed 1 base and J shed 1 base, with 9 bases lying between them. DNA of the CDR3: TGCAGCGTTGAAGGGGTGGGCCGCACAGATACGCAGTATTTT. Translation gives CSVEGVGRTDTQYF.

The J gene is TRBJ1-5, the V gene TRBV20-1, with 8 bases matching TRBD1. CDR3 length equals 16 residues. CDR1 is DFQATT and CDR2 is SNEGSKA in the germline V gene (reference sequence). V trimming: 5 bases; J trimming: 0 bases; junction bases outside the gene matches: 9. CDR3 DNA: TGCAGTGCTGGGACAGGTTCCCCATATAGCAATCAGCCCCAGCATTTT. Protein sequence: CSAGTGSPYSNQPQHF.

With respect to this clonotype: A much bigger clone sits one base away, suggesting this may be a read error. The rearrangement uses TRBV7-2 and TRBJ2-3; D may be TRBD2 (6 bases). Trimming left V 5 bases short and J 0 bases short, with 12 bases between. This CDR3 is built from 15 residues. Looked up from germline, CDR1 is SGHTA and CDR2 is FQGNSA. CDR3: CTSSPGTASTDTQYF. Here the CDR3 DNA reads TGTACCAGCAGCCCCGGGACTGCTAGCACAGATACGCAGTATTTT.

The chain links TRBV20-1 to TRBJ2-7; the match to TRBD2 covers 10 bases. Germline V gene lookup returns CDR1 DFQATT and CDR2 SNEGSKA (reference sequence). CDR3 size: 17 residues. The trim removed 1 base at V and 0 bases at J, leaving 9 bases unmatched. Here the CDR3 reads CSARGSGGALSSYEQYF. The CDR3 region has the DNA TGCAGTGCTAGAGGAAGCGGGGGGGCTTTAAGCTCCTACGAGCAGTACTTC.

As for this clonotype: One junction end disagrees with the germline gene, perhaps due to a read error. The gene calls are TRBV18 and TRBJ1-6, with a weak D call TRBD1 (5 bases). The CDR3 runs 13 residues. Per the germline V gene, CDR1 is KGHSH and CDR2 is LQKENI. In nucleotides, the CDR3 is TGTGTCAGCTCACCGGGACTTGATTCACCCCTCCACTTT. Translation: CVSSPGLDSPLHF. The whole variable domain, remainder taken from reference TRBV18 and TRBJ1-6, is NAGVMQNPRHLVRRRGQEARLRCSPMKGHSHVYWYRQLPEEGLKFMVYLQKENIIDESGMPKERFSAEFPKEGPSILRIQQVVRGDSAAYFCVSSPGLDSPLHFGNGTRLTVT.

This clonotype was counted between two and nine times. J is TRBJ2-1 and V is TRBV20-1; a weak D match, TRBD2 (6 bases). CDR1 and CDR2 (germline): DFQATT, SNEGSKA (reference sequence). The V gene lost 0 bases and the J gene lost 0 bases, with 18 bases spanning the gap. The CDR3 spans 18 residues. CDR3 in amino acids: CSAREEGRAFGSYNEQFF. CDR3 DNA: TGCAGTGCTAGAGAGGAGGGCAGGGCTTTTGGCTCCTACAATGAGCAGTTCTTC.

Concerning this clonotype: A much larger clone lies one base from this, so it may be a read error. The chain has TRBV6-5 and TRBJ2-4; D is possibly TRBD1 or TRBD2 (5 bases each). The end of the DNA is better explained by TRBJ2-7, so the J call may be wrong. CDR1 is MNHEY and CDR2 is SVGAGI in the germline V gene. The CDR3 length is 14 residues. CDR3 sequence reads: CASRGTQGPYEQYF. In DNA form, the CDR3 reads TGTGCCAGCAGAGGGACCCAGGGTCCCTACGAGCAGTACTTC.

The chain uses TRBV7-2 and TRBJ2-1; 11 nucleotides agree with TRBD2. V trimming: 1 base; J trimming: 7 bases; junction bases outside the gene matches: 6. The CDR3 runs 16 residues. Looked up from germline, CDR1 is SGHTA and CDR2 is FQGNSA. The DNA for the CDR3 is TGTGCCAGCAGCTTAGATAGCGGGGGGGCCGTGAATGAGCAGTTCTTC. This encodes CASSLDSGGAVNEQFF.

J is TRBJ2-1 and V is TRBV9; D uncertain. Germline CDR1 and CDR2: SGDLS and YYNGEE. The CDR3 extends over 12 amino acids. The ends were cut back, 1 base at V and 7 bases at J, with 6 bases in the middle. Here the CDR3 reads CASSVSFNEQFF. The CDR3, as DNA: TGTGCCAGCAGCGTATCGTTTAATGAGCAGTTCTTC.

This clonotype was seen a few times. One junction end does not reproduce the germline sequence, and a read error may be involved. V gene TRBV7-2 combines with J gene TRBJ2-7; D not resolved. Germline V gene lookup returns CDR1 SGHTA and CDR2 FQGNSA. The CDR3 is 14 amino acids. The CDR3 region is CASSFGRTGYGQYF. Written as DNA, the CDR3 is TGTGCCAGCAGCTTTGGACGAACGGGTTACGGGCAGTACTTC.

V usage is TRBV7-2 and J usage is TRBJ1-2, with 9 bases matching TRBD1. The V gene end was trimmed by 5 bases and the J gene end by 5 bases; junction bases not matched to a gene: 3. CDR1 and CDR2 (germline): SGHTA, FQGNSA. CDR3 length: 13 residues. DNA of the CDR3: TGTGCCAGCAGCAAACAGGGGGCGTATGGCTACACCTTC. Its protein product is CASSKQGAYGYTF.

This chain connects TRBV12-3 or TRBV12-4 to TRBJ2-7; D is unresolved. The CDR3 contains 13 residues. V gave up 4 bases and J gave up 2 bases, with 9 bases separating them. The CDR3 region is CASSSSSTYEQYF. The CDR3, as DNA: TGTGCCAGCAGTTCATCCTCAACCTACGAGCAGTACTTC.

The chain joins TRBV18 to TRBJ1-4; D might be TRBD1 (5 bases). From germline, CDR1 is KGHSH and CDR2 LQKENI. This CDR3 region has 14 residues. Trimming pared 3 bases from V and 5 bases from J, leaving 10 bases between. CDR3 region: CASSPWDGNEKLFF. The CDR3, as DNA: TGTGCCAGCTCACCGTGGGACGGGAATGAAAAACTGTTTTTT.

This clonotype came up once. The J gene is TRBJ1-6, the V gene TRBV21-1; the table's D call, TRBD1, has no DNA check behind it. TRBV21-1 is a pseudogene segment. The CDR3 is 14 amino acids. The CDR3 spells CASSIRGLGSPLHF. The CDR3 region has the DNA TGTGCCAGCAGCATTAGGGGGTTAGGTTCACCCCTCCACTTT.

V and J are TRBV28 and TRBJ2-5; 7 positions match TRBD1. The J call could be wrong; TRBJ2-7 is a better fit for the DNA end. There are 13 residues in the CDR3. Germline-derived CDR1 and CDR2 are MDHEN and SYDVKM. The CDR3 protein is CASNWQGVYEQYF. The CDR3 DNA reads as TGTGCCAGCAATTGGCAGGGGGTGTACGAGCAGTACTTC.

V is TRBV20-1 and J is TRBJ1-4; D not resolved. The CDR3 has 15 amino acids. Deletions cut 3 bases from V and 7 bases from J, with 18 bases between. CDR1 is DFQATT and CDR2 is SNEGSKA in the germline V gene (reference sequence). CDR3 amino acids: CSASSDGGMAEKLFF. The CDR3, as DNA: TGCAGTGCTAGCTCGGACGGAGGGATGGCTGAAAAACTGTTTTTT.

This clonotype was found many times. The chain has TRBV24-1 and TRBJ2-7; 9 bases line up with TRBD1. CDR3 size: 15 residues. Germline loops: CDR1 KGHDR, CDR2 SFDVKD. V shed 4 bases, J shed 4 bases, and the junction held 7 bases outside the gene matches. The CDR3 DNA reads TGTGCCACCAGTGACCCCGGGACAGGGAATTACGAGCAGTACTTC. Residues: CATSDPGTGNYEQYF.

CDR3 sequence reads: CASRVPGGEQYF. DNA for the CDR3: TGTGCCAGCAGGGTCCCCGGGGGCGAGCAGTACTTC. This chain links TRBV6-1 with TRBJ2-7; the D gene is possibly TRBD2 (6 bases). V was clipped by 6 bases and J by 6 bases, with 12 bases between them. The germline V gene has CDR1 MNHNS and CDR2 SASEGT. The CDR3 sequence is 12 residues long.

In regard to this clonotype: The junction departs from germline at one end; a sequencing error may be responsible. The V and J genes are TRBV20-1 and TRBJ2-7; 8 nucleotides line up with TRBD1. There are 13 residues in the CDR3. The V gene's germline CDR1 is DFQATT and CDR2 SNEGSKA (reference sequence). The CDR3 sequence is CSATDRVSHEQYF. The CDR3 DNA reads as TGCAGTGCTACGGACAGGGTCTCCCACGAGCAGTACTTC.

This clonotype was picked up a small number of times. This rearrangement joins TRBV12-3 or TRBV12-4 to TRBJ2-7; D might be TRBD1 (6 bases). The length of the CDR3 is 15 residues. The ends were cut back, 3 bases at V and 0 bases at J, with 12 bases in the middle. The CDR3 spells CASSFLGAFSYEQYF. CDR3 nucleotide sequence: TGTGCCAGCAGTTTCTTGGGGGCTTTCTCCTACGAGCAGTACTTC.

The chain has TRBV20-1 and TRBJ1-5, with D tentatively TRBD1 (5 bases). The CDR3 totals 13 residues. The germline V and J ends were trimmed by 0 bases and 7 bases, with 10 bases remaining between them. The germline V gene encodes CDR1 DFQATT and CDR2 SNEGSKA (reference sequence). Written as DNA, the CDR3 is TGCAGTGCTAGAGATTCAGGGAGGCAGCCCCAGCATTTT. Translation: CSARDSGRQPQHF.

The sample holds one count of this clonotype. This chain links TRBV4-1 with TRBJ1-1; D not resolved. Germline V gene data show CDR1 as MGHRA and CDR2 as YSYEKL. This CDR3 has 15 amino acids. The ends were cut back, 3 bases at V and 3 bases at J, with 14 bases in the middle. CDR3 nucleotides: TGCGCCAGCAGCCAGCCTCTCCGGGGATACACTGAAGCTTTCTTT. This encodes CASSQPLRGYTEAFF.

The DNA for the CDR3 is TGTGCCAGCAGCGTATGGGGGGGAAGCGGCACCGAGCAGTACTTC. Translation gives CASSVWGGSGTEQYF. The V gene is TRBV9, the J gene TRBJ2-4; 7 bases map to TRBD2. Near its end, the DNA agrees better with TRBJ2-7, so the J call may be wrong. From germline, CDR1 is SGDLS and CDR2 YYNGEE. The CDR3 runs to 15 residues.

The V and J genes are TRBV12-5 and TRBJ1-2, with TRBD1 matching over 7 bases. Per germline, CDR1 LGHNT and CDR2 FRNRAP. CDR3 size: 14 residues. Trimming took 6 bases from V and 7 from J; bases not matched to a gene: 11. This CDR3 reads CASGTDRADVGYTF. CDR3 sequence (DNA): TGTGCTAGTGGGACAGACAGGGCCGATGTTGGCTACACCTTC.

The rearrangement links TRBV4-2 to TRBJ1-2, with D maybe TRBD1 (6 bases). The V end lost 0 bases, the J end lost 8 bases, and 19 bases lay between the germline ends. CDR3 length: 16 amino acids. Germline V lookup: CDR1 LGHNA, CDR2 YNFKEQ. The CDR3, as DNA: TGTGCCAGCAGCCAAGATCTCTTTCAGGGGACGGAAGGCTACACCTTC. It translates to CASSQDLFQGTEGYTF.

The rearrangement joins TRBV7-3 to TRBJ2-7; a weak D match, TRBD1 (5 bases). Germline lookup yields CDR1 SGHTA and CDR2 FQGTGA. The CDR3 has 13 amino acids. V lost 0 bases and J lost 6, with 9 bases in between. The CDR3 protein is CASSLTQGLEQYF. As DNA, the CDR3 is TGTGCCAGCAGCTTAACGCAGGGTCTCGAGCAGTACTTC. The variable domain in full, with the rest retrieved from reference TRBV7-3 and TRBJ2-7, is GAGVSQTPSNKVTEKGKYVELRCDPISGHTALYWYRQSLGQGPEFLIYFQGTGAADDSGLPNDRFFAVRPEGSVSTLKIQRTERGDSAVYLCASSLTQGLEQYFGPGTRLTVT.

V usage is TRBV5-1 and J usage is TRBJ2-7, with D perhaps assigned TRBD1 or TRBD2 (5 bases each). The CDR3 contains 14 residues. V lost 0 bases and J lost 2, with 9 bases in between. Germline V gene lookup returns CDR1 SGHRS and CDR2 YFSETQ. The CDR3, as DNA: TGCGCCAGCAGCTTGGTAGGGGACGCCTACGAGCAGTACTTC. This sequence encodes CASSLVGDAYEQYF.

This rearrangement joins TRBV4-2 to TRBJ2-5, with 14 bases lining up with TRBD2. Germline CDR1 is LGHNA and CDR2 is YNFKEQ. The CDR3 extends over 17 amino acids. The V gene end was trimmed by 3 bases and the J gene end by 5 bases; junction bases not matched to a gene: 8. DNA of the CDR3: TGTGCCAGCAGCCAGACTAGCGGGGGGGCTATCCCCGAGACCCAGTACTTC. This translates into CASSQTSGGAIPETQYF.

This clonotype has ten or more counts. The chain has TRBV29-1 and TRBJ2-7, with a possible D match to TRBD1 (5 bases). The V end was cut by 5 bases, the J end by 1 base, with 6 bases between. This CDR3 is 11 amino acids long. Germline values: CDR1 SQVTM, CDR2 ANQGSEA. CDR3 DNA sequence: TGCAGCGTTCAGGGTTCCTACGAGCAGTACTTC. It is translated as CSVQGSYEQYF.

This clonotype turned up a few times. V usage is TRBV12-3 or TRBV12-4 and J usage is TRBJ2-6, with 7 positions matching TRBD1. This CDR3 is 18 amino acids long. V dropped 8 bases and J dropped 1; count of bases not matched to a gene: 14. The DNA for the CDR3 is TGTGCCAGCGGTACTTCCGGGACAGCCTTTTCTGGGGCCAACGTCCTGACTTTC. Amino acid sequence: CASGTSGTAFSGANVLTF.